A single sample is the source of the 26 T cell receptor beta chains below, sequenced in a study of blood T cells in healthy people across ages. The authors ran a second PCR of 7 to 11 cycles using a sample-barcoded 5' primer and a J-beta primer mix. TCRdb re-called the 5' RACE reads through MiXCR, storing one row per CDR3 protein. The data contain 550,000 to 750,000 distinct CDR3 sequences, roughly 20% of them seen just once; the ten biggest clones take up roughly 3.7%. The sequencing sample was made of blood. Receptors were obtained from a man aged 70 or older in good health.

This clonotype appeared many times. V is TRBV7-9 and J is TRBJ2-5, with TRBD2 matching 7 bases. V was clipped by 5 bases and J by 1 base; unmatched bases: 1. CDR1 and CDR2 (germline): SEHNR, FQNEAQ (reference sequence). CDR3 length equals 13 residues. The CDR3 reads CASSPSGQETQYF. CDR3 DNA sequence: TGTGCCAGCAGCCCTAGCGGCCAAGAGACCCAGTACTTC.

This rearrangement joins TRBV7-2 to TRBJ2-1; D is perhaps TRBD1 (5 bases). The J call could be wrong; TRBJ2-7 is a better fit for the DNA end. CDR3 length equals 15 residues. The germline CDR1 and CDR2 sequences are SGHTA and FQGNSA. In nucleotides, the CDR3 is TGTGCCAGCAGCTTAAATTCAGGGCTCACACTCGAGCAGTACTTC. This gives the protein CASSLNSGLTLEQYF.

The rearrangement links TRBV6-6 to TRBJ2-7; the match to TRBD2 covers 12 bases. Germline assignment: CDR1 MNHNY and CDR2 SVGAGI (reference sequence). CDR3 length equals 16 residues. Trimming took 5 bases from V and 5 from J; bases not matched to a gene: 10. In DNA form, the CDR3 reads TGTGCCAGCAGTCCCCTGTGGACTAGCGGGACAAACGAGCAGTACTTC. Its protein is CASSPLWTSGTNEQYF.

V gene TRBV5-1 combines with J gene TRBJ2-1; TRBD2 matches 8 bases. V lost 3 bases, J lost 2 bases, and 4 bases stayed unmatched. This CDR3 is 15 amino acids long. Germline V gives CDR1 SGHRS, CDR2 YFSETQ. CDR3 in DNA: TGCGCCAGCAGCTGGGGACTAGATACCTACAATGAGCAGTTCTTC. Translating gives CASSWGLDTYNEQFF.

This clonotype has a count of ten or more. The genes are TRBV3-1 and TRBJ2-5; D remains ambiguous. The CDR3 loop spans 11 amino acids. The V end was cut by 2 bases, the J end by 3 bases, with 1 base between. CDR1 is LGHDT, CDR2 YNNKEL, per germline (reference sequence). CDR3 nucleotides: TGTGCCAGCAGCCAAAAAGAGACCCAGTACTTC. This sequence encodes CASSQKETQYF.

The V gene is TRBV5-1, the J gene TRBJ2-1; 9 bases line up with TRBD2. From germline, CDR1 is SGHRS and CDR2 YFSETQ. V gave up 0 bases and J gave up 0 bases; unmatched junction bases: 7. CDR3 length equals 18 residues. The CDR3 sequence: CASSLGTSASSSYNEQFF. Written as DNA, the CDR3 is TGCGCCAGCAGCTTGGGGACTAGCGCTAGTAGCTCCTACAATGAGCAGTTCTTC.

The chain joins TRBV6-2 or TRBV6-3 to TRBJ2-5, with 8 bases fitting TRBD2. After removal of 6 bases from V and 3 bases from J, the junction contained 9 bases not matched to a gene. Germline V gene lookup returns CDR1 MNHEY and CDR2 SVGEGT. The CDR3 extends over 15 amino acids. CDR3: CASRRPGLGEETQYF. CDR3 sequence (DNA): TGTGCCAGCAGACGCCCGGGACTAGGAGAAGAGACCCAGTACTTC.

The chain has TRBV7-9 and TRBJ2-1, with D perhaps TRBD1 or TRBD2 (5 bases each). Between the trimmed V and J ends, which lost 0 bases and 6 bases, there was a span of 9 bases. This CDR3 is built from 14 residues. Germline values: CDR1 SEHNR, CDR2 FQNEAQ (reference sequence). CDR3 DNA sequence: TGTGCCAGCAGCTTAGCTGGGACCACCAATGAGCAGTTCTTC. Residues: CASSLAGTTNEQFF.

This clonotype was picked up a small number of times. The V gene is TRBV12-3 or TRBV12-4, the J gene TRBJ1-1, with a weak D call TRBD1 (6 bases). The length of the CDR3 is 14 residues. V gave up 3 bases and J gave up 6 bases, with 14 bases separating them. The CDR3 loop is CASSFLQGPSEAFF. CDR3 nucleotide sequence: TGTGCCAGCAGTTTCCTACAGGGACCTTCTGAAGCTTTCTTT.

The chain carries TRBV20-1 and TRBJ2-7; 8 nucleotides align to TRBD1. The end of the DNA is better explained by TRBJ2-1, so the J call may be wrong. In germline, CDR1 is DFQATT, CDR2 SNEGSKA (reference sequence). This CDR3 contains 16 residues. CDR3 nucleotides: TGCAGTGCTAGAGATAGTAGAACAGGGGGTACCAATGAGCAGTTCTTC. The encoded protein is CSARDSRTGGTNEQFF.

The table lists this clonotype with a few counts. The rearrangement links TRBV19 to TRBJ1-4, with D hard to call. CDR1 and CDR2 (germline): LNHDA, SQIVND (reference sequence). V dropped 3 bases and J dropped 6 bases, with 8 bases sitting between them. This CDR3 comprises 13 residues. Written as DNA, the CDR3 is TGTGCCAGTAGTATGAACACCGATGAAAAACTGTTTTTT. It encodes CASSMNTDEKLFF.

In its sample, this clonotype was seen many times. CDR3 sequence reads: CAISERRGSTEAFF. As DNA, the CDR3 is TGTGCCATCAGTGAGCGGCGAGGGAGCACTGAAGCTTTCTTT. The rearrangement links TRBV10-3 to TRBJ1-1; no clear D gene. V lost 2 bases and J 4 bases, leaving 11 bases between the germline ends. The germline V gene has CDR1 ENHRY and CDR2 SYGVKD. The CDR3 extends over 14 amino acids.

This clonotype was observed a handful of times. The chain employs TRBV7-2 and TRBJ2-5; D may be TRBD1 (6 bases). Matching the DNA end better, TRBJ2-7 makes the J call doubtful. Germline CDR1 and CDR2: SGHTA and FQGNSA. CDR3 length: 16 residues. The CDR3 loop is CASSLGPAGVLDEQYF. CDR3 DNA: TGTGCCAGCAGCTTGGGACCCGCAGGGGTTTTAGACGAGCAGTACTTC.

The sample holds a few counts of this clonotype. This rearrangement joins TRBV9 to TRBJ2-7; 7 bases map to TRBD2. This CDR3 spans 15 amino acids. Germline assignment: CDR1 SGDLS and CDR2 YYNGEE. The V segment lost 0 bases and the J segment 0 bases; nucleotides outside the gene matches: 3. CDR3 sequence: CASSVEAGSSYEQYF. In nucleotides, the CDR3 is TGTGCCAGCAGCGTAGAAGCGGGAAGCTCCTACGAGCAGTACTTC.

This clonotype was observed many times. Here the CDR3 DNA reads TGCAGCGTTGAAAGAACAGGGGCAGGGTATGGCTACACCTTC. It yields the protein CSVERTGAGYGYTF. J is TRBJ1-2 and V is TRBV29-1; 7 bases fit TRBD1. This CDR3 has 14 residues. CDR1 is SQVTM, CDR2 ANQGSEA, per germline. With 2 bases clipped from V and 5 bases from J, the junction kept 8 bases outside the gene matches.

The chain links TRBV20-1 to TRBJ1-2; no reliable D call. The V gene lost 1 base and the J gene lost 2 bases, with 8 bases spanning the gap. The CDR3 has 13 amino acids. Germline assignment: CDR1 DFQATT and CDR2 SNEGSKA (reference sequence). The CDR3 DNA sequence: TGCAGTGCTAGAGCGGCGCAGAACTATGGCTACACCTTC. Translation gives CSARAAQNYGYTF.

This clonotype turned up a few times. The rearrangement joins TRBV20-1 to TRBJ2-4; weak D call: TRBD2 (5 bases). CDR3 length: 15 amino acids. Germline CDR1 is DFQATT and CDR2 is SNEGSKA (reference sequence). V shed 6 bases and J shed 1 base, with 16 bases lying between them. The CDR3 is CSAPSPGLAKNIQYF. CDR3 nucleotide sequence: TGCAGTGCCCCTTCCCCGGGGTTGGCCAAAAACATTCAGTACTTC.

This chain uses TRBV9 with TRBJ1-4; TRBD1 is a possible D gene (5 bases). Between the trimmed V and J ends, which lost 2 bases and 1 base, there was a span of 9 bases. Germline-derived CDR1 and CDR2 are SGDLS and YYNGEE. The length of the CDR3 is 15 residues. The CDR3 coding sequence is TGTGCCAGCAGCGTTTACGGACAAACTAATGAAAAACTGTTTTTT. Its translation is CASSVYGQTNEKLFF.

Only a few counts were recorded for this clonotype. The genes are TRBV28 and TRBJ2-4, with D tentatively TRBD1 (6 bases). The CDR3 sequence is 14 residues long. The V gene's germline CDR1 is MDHEN and CDR2 SYDVKM. Trimming cost V 7 bases and J 4 bases, with 14 bases left between them. CDR3: CASTLRGGKNIQYF. DNA for the CDR3: TGTGCCAGCACCCTACGAGGGGGAAAAAACATTCAGTACTTC.

This chain connects TRBV6-1 to TRBJ2-2; D uncertain. This CDR3 is 14 amino acids long. Trimming took 4 bases from V and 6 from J, leaving 12 bases between them. Germline CDR1 reads MNHNS; CDR2 reads SASEGT. DNA of the CDR3: TGTGCCAGCAGTGCCTTGCGGTACGCCGGGGAGCTGTTTTTT. Translating gives CASSALRYAGELFF.

The chain links TRBV29-1 to TRBJ1-2, with 8 bases that match TRBD1. Germline trimming cut 4 bases from V and 0 bases from J; bases unmatched to any gene: 7. CDR1 is SQVTM, CDR2 ANQGSEA, per germline. CDR3 length equals 15 residues. The CDR3 bases are TGCAGCGTTGGTGTGGGGACAGGTACTAACTATGGCTACACCTTC. Translated, it gives CSVGVGTGTNYGYTF.

This clonotype was seen a few times. One end of the junction is discordant with germline, which a read error may explain. This sequence joins TRBV6-2 or TRBV6-3 and TRBJ2-5; D is possibly TRBD2 (5 bases). Germline V gene data show CDR1 as MNHEY and CDR2 as SVGEGT. The CDR3 extends over 16 amino acids. The CDR3 DNA sequence: TGTGCCAGCAGTTACTCGAGGACGGGATACCAAGAGACCCAGTGCTTC. It is translated as CASSYSRTGYQETQCF.

The V and J genes are TRBV29-1 and TRBJ2-5, with D uncertain. Germline V gene sequence: CDR1 SQVTM, CDR2 ANQGSEA. Trimming took off 3 bases at V and 4 bases at J, with 15 bases between the two ends. The CDR3 is 14 amino acids. The CDR3 region is CSVEHPGGLETQYF. In DNA form, the CDR3 reads TGCAGCGTTGAGCATCCGGGTGGATTAGAGACCCAGTACTTC.

This clonotype was seen ten or more times. This sequence joins TRBV29-1 and TRBJ1-1; D is uncertain. The CDR3 is 14 residues long. The germline CDR1 and CDR2 sequences are SQVTM and ANQGSEA. Trimming removed 6 bases at V and 4 bases at J, with 18 bases between. The CDR3 reads CSVGMAVGSTEAFF. Written as DNA, the CDR3 is TGCAGCGTGGGGATGGCAGTGGGATCCACTGAAGCTTTCTTT.

V and J are TRBV20-1 and TRBJ2-3; unclear D gene. CDR1 is DFQATT, CDR2 SNEGSKA, per germline (reference sequence). Trimming cost V 5 bases and J 2 bases, with 11 bases left between them. The CDR3 spans 13 residues. The CDR3 here is CSAFSQYTDTQYF. The CDR3, as DNA: TGCAGTGCTTTCAGCCAGTACACAGATACGCAGTATTTT.

J is TRBJ2-3 and V is TRBV5-5, with TRBD2 as a possible D gene (6 bases). CDR3 length: 16 residues. V shed 1 base and J shed 1 base, with 13 bases lying between them. Germline V gene sequence: CDR1 SGHKS, CDR2 YYEKEE (reference sequence). CDR3 in DNA: TGTGCCAGCAGCTTGCAAGTTCTAGCGCGCACAGATACGCAGTATTTT. Translating it yields CASSLQVLARTDTQYF.